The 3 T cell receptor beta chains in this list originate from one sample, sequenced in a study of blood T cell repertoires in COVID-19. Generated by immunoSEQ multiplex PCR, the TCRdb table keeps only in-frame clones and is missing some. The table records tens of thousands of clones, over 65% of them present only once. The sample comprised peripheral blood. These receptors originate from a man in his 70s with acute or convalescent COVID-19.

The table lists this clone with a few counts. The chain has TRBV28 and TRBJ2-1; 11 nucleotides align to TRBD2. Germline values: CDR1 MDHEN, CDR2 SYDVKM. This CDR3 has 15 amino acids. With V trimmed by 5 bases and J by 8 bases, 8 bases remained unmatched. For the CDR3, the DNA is TGTGCCAGCAGTCTTAGCGGGAGGGCCCTCGATGAGCAGTTCTTC. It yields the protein CASSLSGRALDEQFF. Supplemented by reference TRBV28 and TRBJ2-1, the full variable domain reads DVKVTQSSRYLVKRTGEKVFLECVQDMDHENMFWYRQDPGLGLRLIYFSYDVKMKEKGDIPEGYSVSREKKERFSLILESASTNQTSMYLCASSLSGRALDEQFFGPGTRLTVL.

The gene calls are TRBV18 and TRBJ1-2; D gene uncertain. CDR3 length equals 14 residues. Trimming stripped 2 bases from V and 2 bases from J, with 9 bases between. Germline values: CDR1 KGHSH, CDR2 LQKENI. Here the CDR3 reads CASSPGPTNYGYTF. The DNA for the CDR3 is TGTGCCAGCTCACCAGGGCCGACCAACTATGGCTACACCTTC.

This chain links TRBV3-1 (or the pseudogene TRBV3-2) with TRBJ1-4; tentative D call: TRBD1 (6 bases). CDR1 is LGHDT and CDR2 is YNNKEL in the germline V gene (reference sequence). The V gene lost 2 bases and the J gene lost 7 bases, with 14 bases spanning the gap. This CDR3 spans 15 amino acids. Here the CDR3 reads CASSQSFRGPEKLFF. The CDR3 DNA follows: TGTGCCAGCAGCCAATCTTTCAGGGGACCTGAAAAACTGTTTTTT.